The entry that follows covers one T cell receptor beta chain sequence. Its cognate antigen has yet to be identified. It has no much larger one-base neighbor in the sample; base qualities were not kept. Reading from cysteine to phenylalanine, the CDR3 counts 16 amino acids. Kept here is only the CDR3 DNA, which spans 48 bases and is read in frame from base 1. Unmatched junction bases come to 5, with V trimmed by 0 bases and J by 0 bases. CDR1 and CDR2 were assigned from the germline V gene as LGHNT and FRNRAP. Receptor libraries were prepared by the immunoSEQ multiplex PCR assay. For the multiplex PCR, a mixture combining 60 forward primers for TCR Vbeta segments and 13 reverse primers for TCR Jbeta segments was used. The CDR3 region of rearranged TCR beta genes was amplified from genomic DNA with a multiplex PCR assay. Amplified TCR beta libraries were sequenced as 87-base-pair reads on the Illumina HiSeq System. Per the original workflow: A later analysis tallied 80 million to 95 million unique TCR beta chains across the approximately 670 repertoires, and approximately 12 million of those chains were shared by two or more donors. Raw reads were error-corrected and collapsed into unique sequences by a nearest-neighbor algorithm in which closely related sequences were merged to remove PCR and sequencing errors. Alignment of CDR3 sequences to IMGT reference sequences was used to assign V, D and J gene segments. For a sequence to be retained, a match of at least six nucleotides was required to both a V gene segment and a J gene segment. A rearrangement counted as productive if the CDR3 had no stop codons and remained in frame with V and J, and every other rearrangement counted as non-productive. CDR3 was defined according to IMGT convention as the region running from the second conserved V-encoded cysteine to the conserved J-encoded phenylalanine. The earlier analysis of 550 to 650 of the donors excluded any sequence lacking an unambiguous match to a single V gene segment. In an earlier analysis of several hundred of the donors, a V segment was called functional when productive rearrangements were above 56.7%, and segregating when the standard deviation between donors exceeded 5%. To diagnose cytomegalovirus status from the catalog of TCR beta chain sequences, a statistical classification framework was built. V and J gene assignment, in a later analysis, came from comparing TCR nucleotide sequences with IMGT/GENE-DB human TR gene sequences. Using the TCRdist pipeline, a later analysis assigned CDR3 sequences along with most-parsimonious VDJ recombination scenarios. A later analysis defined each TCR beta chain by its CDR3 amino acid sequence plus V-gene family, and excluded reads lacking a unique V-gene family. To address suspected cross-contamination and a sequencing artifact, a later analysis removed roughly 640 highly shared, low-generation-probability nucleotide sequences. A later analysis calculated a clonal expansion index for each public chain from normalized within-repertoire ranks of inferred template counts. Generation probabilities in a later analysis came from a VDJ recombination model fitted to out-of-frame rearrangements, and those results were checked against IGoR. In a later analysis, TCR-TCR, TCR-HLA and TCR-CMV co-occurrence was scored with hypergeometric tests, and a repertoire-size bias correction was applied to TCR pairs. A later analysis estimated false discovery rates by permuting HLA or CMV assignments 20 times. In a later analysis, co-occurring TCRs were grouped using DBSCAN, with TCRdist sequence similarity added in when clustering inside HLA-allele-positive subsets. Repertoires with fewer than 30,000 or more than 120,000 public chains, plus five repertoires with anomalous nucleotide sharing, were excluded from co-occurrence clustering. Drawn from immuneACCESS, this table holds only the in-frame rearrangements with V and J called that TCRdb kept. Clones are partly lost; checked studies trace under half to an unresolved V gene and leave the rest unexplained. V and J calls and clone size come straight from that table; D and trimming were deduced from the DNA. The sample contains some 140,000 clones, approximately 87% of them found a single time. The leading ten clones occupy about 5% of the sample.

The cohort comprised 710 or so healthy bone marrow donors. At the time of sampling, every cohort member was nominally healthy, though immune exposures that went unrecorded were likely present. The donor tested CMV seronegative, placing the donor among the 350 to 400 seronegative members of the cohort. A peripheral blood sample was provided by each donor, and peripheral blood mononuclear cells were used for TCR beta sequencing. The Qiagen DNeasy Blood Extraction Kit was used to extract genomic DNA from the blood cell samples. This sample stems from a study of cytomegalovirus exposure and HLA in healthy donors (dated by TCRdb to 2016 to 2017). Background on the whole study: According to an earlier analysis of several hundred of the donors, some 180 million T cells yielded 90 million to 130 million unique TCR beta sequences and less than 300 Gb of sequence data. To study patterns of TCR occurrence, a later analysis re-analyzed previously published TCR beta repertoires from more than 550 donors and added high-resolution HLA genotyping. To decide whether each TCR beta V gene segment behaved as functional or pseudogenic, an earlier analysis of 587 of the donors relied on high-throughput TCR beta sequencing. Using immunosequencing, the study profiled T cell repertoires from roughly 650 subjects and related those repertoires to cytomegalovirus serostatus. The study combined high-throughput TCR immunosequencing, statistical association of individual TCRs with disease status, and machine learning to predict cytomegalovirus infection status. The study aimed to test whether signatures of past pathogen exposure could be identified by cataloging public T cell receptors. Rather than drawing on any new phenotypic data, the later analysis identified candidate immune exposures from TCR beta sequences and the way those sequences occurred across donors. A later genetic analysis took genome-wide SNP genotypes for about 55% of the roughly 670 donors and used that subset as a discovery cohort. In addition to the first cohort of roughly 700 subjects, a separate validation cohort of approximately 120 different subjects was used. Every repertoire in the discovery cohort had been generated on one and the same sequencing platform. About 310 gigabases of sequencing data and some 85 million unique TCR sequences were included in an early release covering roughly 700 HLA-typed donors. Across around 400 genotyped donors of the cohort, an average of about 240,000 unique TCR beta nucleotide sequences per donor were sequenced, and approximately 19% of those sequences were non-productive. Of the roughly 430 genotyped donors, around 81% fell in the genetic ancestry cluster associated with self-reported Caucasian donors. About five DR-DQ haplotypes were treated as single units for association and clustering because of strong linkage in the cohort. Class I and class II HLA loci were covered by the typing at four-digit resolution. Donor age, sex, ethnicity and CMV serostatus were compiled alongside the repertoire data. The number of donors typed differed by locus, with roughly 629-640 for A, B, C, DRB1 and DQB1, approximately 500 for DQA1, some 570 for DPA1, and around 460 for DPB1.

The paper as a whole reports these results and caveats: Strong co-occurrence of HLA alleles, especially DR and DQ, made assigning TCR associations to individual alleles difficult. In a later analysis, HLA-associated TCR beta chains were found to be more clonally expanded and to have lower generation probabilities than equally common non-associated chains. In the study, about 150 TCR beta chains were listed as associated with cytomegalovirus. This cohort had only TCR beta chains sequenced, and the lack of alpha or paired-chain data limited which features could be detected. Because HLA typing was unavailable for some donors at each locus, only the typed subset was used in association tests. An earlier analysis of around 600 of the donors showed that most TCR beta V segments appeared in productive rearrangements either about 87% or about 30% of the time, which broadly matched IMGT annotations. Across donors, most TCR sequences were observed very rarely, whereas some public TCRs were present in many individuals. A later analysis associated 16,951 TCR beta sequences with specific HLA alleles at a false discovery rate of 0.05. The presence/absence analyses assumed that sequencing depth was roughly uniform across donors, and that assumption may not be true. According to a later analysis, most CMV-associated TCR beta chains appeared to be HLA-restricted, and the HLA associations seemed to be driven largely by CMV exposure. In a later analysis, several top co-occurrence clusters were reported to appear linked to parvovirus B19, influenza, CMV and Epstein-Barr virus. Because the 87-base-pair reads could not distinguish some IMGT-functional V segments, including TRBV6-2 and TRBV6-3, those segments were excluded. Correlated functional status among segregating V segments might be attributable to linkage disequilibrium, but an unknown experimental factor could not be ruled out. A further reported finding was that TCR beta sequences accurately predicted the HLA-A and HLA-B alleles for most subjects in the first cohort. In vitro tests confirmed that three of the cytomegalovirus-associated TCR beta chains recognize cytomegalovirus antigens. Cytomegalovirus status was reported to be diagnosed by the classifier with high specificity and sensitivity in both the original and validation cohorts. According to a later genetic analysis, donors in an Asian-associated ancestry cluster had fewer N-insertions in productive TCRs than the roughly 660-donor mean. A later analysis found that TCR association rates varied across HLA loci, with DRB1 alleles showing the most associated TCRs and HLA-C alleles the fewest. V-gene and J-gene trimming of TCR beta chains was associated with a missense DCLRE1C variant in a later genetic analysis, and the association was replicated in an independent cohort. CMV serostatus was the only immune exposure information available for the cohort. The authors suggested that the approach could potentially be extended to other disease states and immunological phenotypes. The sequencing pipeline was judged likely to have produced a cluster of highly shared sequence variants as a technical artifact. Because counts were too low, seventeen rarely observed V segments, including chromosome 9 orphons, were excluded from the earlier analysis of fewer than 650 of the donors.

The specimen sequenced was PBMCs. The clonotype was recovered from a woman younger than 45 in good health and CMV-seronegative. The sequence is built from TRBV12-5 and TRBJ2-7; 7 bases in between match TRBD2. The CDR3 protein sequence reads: CASGLVGRVSSYEQYF. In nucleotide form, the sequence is TGTGCTAGTGGTTTGGTAGGGAGGGTTAGCTCCTACGAGCAGTACTTC.